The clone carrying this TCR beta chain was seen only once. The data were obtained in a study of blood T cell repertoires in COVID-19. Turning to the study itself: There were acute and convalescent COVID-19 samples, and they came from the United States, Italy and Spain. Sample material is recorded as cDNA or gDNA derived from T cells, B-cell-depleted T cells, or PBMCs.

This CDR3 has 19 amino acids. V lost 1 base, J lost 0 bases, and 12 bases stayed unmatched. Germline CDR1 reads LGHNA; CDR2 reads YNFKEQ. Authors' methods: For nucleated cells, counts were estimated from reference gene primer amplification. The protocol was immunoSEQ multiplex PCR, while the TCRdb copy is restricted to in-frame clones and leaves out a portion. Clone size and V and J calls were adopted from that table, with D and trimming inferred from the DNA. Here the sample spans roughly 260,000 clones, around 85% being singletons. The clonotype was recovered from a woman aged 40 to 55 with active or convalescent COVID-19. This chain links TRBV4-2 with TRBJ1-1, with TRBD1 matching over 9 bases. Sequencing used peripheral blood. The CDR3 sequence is CASSQGKTGGRFMNTEAFF. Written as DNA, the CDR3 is TGTGCCAGCAGCCAAGGGAAGACAGGGGGGCGGTTTATGAACACTGAAGCTTTCTTT.